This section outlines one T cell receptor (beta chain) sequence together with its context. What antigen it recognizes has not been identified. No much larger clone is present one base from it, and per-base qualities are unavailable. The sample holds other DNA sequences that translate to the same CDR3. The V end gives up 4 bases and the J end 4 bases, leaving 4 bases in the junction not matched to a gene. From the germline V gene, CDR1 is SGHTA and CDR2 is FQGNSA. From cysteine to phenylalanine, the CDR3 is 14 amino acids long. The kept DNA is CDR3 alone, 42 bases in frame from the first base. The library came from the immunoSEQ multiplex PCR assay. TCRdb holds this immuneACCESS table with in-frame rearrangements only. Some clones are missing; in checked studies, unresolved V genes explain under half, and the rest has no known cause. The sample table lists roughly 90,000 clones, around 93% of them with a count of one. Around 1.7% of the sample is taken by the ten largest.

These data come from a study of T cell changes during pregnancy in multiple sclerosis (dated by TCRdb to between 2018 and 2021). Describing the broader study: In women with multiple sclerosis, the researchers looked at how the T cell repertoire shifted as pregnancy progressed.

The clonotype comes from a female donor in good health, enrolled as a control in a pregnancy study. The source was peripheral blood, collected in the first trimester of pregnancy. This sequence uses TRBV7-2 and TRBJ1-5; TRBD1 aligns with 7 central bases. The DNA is TGTGCCAGCAGCTATACAGGGGTAAATCAGCCCCAGCATTTT. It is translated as CASSYTGVNQPQHF.